Listed below are T cell receptor beta chains from one sample, sequenced in a study of Siglec-9 on CD8 T cells in melanoma. Profiling relied on immunoSEQ multiplex PCR, and the TCRdb table lists in-frame clones only, not all of them. Among some 27,000 clones, 75% to 85% were seen once, and the ten largest hold 5.5% to 7.5%. Sequenced input: Siglec-9- CD8+ T cells sorted from blood. The source of these receptors is a human donor in good health. The CDR3 runs from the conserved cysteine through the conserved F or W. A D gene is named only where the DNA matches it firmly. Clone size is shown for a subset of rows, as once, few, many or a class of expanded clone.

clone_size	d_call	v_call	j_call	cdr3_aa	cdr3_nt
NA	NA	TRBV7-7	TRBJ2-1	CASSLAPGLSSYNEQFF	TGTGCTAGCAGCTTAGCCCCAGGTCTGAGCTCCTACAATGAGCAGTTCTTC
NA	NA	TRBV28	TRBJ1-1	CASSPRQNTEAFF	TGTGCCAGCAGTCCCCGACAAAACACTGAAGCTTTCTTT
NA	TRBD1	TRBV9	TRBJ2-7	CASSVGDRGEQYF	TGTGCCAGCAGCGTAGGGGACAGGGGCGAGCAGTACTTC
NA	NA	TRBV4-1	TRBJ2-7	CASSQDLAWEQYF	TGCGCCAGCAGCCAAGATCTCGCTTGGGAGCAGTACTTC
NA	NA	TRBV6-5	TRBJ1-4	CASSYSHPFLNEKLFF	TGTGCCAGCAGTTACTCCCATCCATTCCTAAATGAAAAACTGTTTTTT
once	TRBD1	TRBV6-1	TRBJ2-3	CASTSDRGAPDTQYF	TGTGCCAGCACCTCGGACAGGGGGGCCCCAGATACGCAGTATTTT
few	NA	TRBV2	TRBJ1-1	CASSEAGPAWTEAFF	TGTGCCAGCAGTGAAGCAGGCCCGGCGTGGACTGAAGCTTTCTTT
NA	TRBD1	TRBV15	TRBJ1-6	CATSRDTNTGTGVSPLHF	TGTGCCACCAGCAGAGACACGAATACCGGGACAGGGGTGTCACCCCTCCACTTT
NA	TRBD2	TRBV9	TRBJ2-1	CASSSNVGLAGDEQFF	TGTGCCAGCAGCTCAAACGTGGGACTAGCGGGGGATGAGCAGTTCTTC
NA	NA	TRBV5-1	TRBJ2-7	CASSQTSSYEQYF	TGCGCCAGTTCTCAGACTAGCTCCTACGAGCAGTACTTC
NA	TRBD1	TRBV7-3	TRBJ2-3	CASSLGTGGHTDTQYF	TGTGCCAGCAGCTTGGGGACAGGGGGTCACACAGATACGCAGTATTTT
NA	TRBD2	TRBV7-7	TRBJ2-1	CASSLVAGPYNEQFF	TGTGCCAGCAGCTTAGTAGCGGGACCATACAATGAGCAGTTCTTC
NA	TRBD1	TRBV7-6	TRBJ1-1	CASSEGQGPFVGTEAFF	TGTGCCAGCAGCGAAGGACAGGGTCCTTTCGTGGGCACTGAAGCTTTCTTT
once	NA	TRBV5-3	TRBJ2-2	CARRGRVHSGELFF	TGTGCCAGAAGAGGCAGGGTGCACAGCGGGGAGCTGTTTTTT
NA	NA	TRBV7-8	TRBJ1-5	CASSQSQRQPQHF	TGTGCCAGCAGCCAAAGCCAGAGGCAGCCCCAGCATTTT
NA	NA	TRBV2	TRBJ1-3	CASVGNTIYF	TGTGCCAGCGTGGGAAACACCATATATTTT
NA	NA	TRBV19	TRBJ1-3	CASSILAYDSGNTIYF	TGTGCCAGTAGTATACTTGCCTATGACTCTGGAAACACCATATATTTT
NA	TRBD2	TRBV7-7	TRBJ2-5	CASSFQPTSGRAFETQYF	TGTGCCAGCAGCTTCCAGCCGACTAGCGGGAGGGCCTTTGAGACCCAGTACTTC
NA	NA	TRBV7-9	TRBJ2-5	CASSTLGETQYF	TGTGCCAGCAGCACACTTGGGGAGACCCAGTACTTC
NA	TRBD2	TRBV4-2	TRBJ2-2	CASSQSISGGTGELFF	TGTGCCAGCAGCCAATCTATAAGCGGGGGCACCGGGGAGCTGTTTTTT
NA	NA	TRBV6-1	TRBJ1-1	CASSEFGDSTEAFF	TGTGCCAGCAGTGAATTTGGAGACAGCACTGAAGCTTTCTTT
once	NA	TRBV9	TRBJ2-1	CASSAGGNEQFF	TGTGCCAGCAGCGCCGGCGGAAATGAGCAGTTCTTC
few	NA	TRBV28	TRBJ1-1	CASSYTLLMNTEAFF	TGTGCCAGCAGTTACACTTTACTCATGAACACTGAAGCTTTCTTT
NA	NA	TRBV14	TRBJ1-2	CASSQDVGTWLLANYGYTF	TGTGCCAGCAGCCAAGACGTAGGGACTTGGCTGTTAGCTAACTATGGCTACACCTTC
medium-sized	NA	TRBV10-1	TRBJ1-3	CASSGTSGNTIYF	TGCGCCAGCAGTGGGACCTCTGGAAACACCATATATTTT